The sequence of this T cell receptor beta chain was determined in a study of Ad26.COV2.S vaccination and SARS-CoV-2 variants. Treatment here: 15 to 20 received Ad26.COV2.S at low or high dose, single or two shots; 5 received placebo; per-sample allocation not given. It was on day 63 after the first vaccine or placebo injection that samples were taken. Assay used: immunoSEQ multiplex PCR; TCRdb lists only in-frame clones, some missing. The repertoire consists of roughly 450,000 clones, with 80% to 95% occurring once and the leading ten covering 9% to 15%. Source: peripheral blood, taken in a trial of Ad26.COV2.S vaccine versus placebo. This TCR was recovered from a person between 18 and 60 years old who received the Ad26.COV2.S COVID-19 vaccine or a placebo.

CDR3 sequence: CASSKVGRSQLHSGNTIYF. The CDR3 DNA follows: TGTGCCAGCAGCAAAGTGGGCAGGTCCCAATTGCACTCTGGAAACACCATATATTTT. The chain recombines TRBV21-1 with TRBJ1-3; TRBD1 is taken as the D call from the table, unchecked against the DNA. TRBV21-1 counts as a pseudogene. The CDR3 has 19 amino acids.